This entry features one TCR beta chain sequence. The CDR3 has 16 residues. V shed 0 bases, J shed 9 bases, and the junction held 5 bases outside the gene matches. CDR1 is SGDLS, CDR2 YYNGEE, per germline. The data derive from a study of blood T cell repertoires in COVID-19. Looking at the study overall: Spain, Italy and the United States supplied samples that represented acute and convalescent COVID-19.

The table came from immunoSEQ multiplex PCR; TCRdb's copy has only in-frame clones and leaves some out. The data contain approximately 140,000 clones, less than 90% of them singletons. Sequencing input: peripheral blood. The clonotype originates from a human donor with COVID-19, enrolled during active disease. The donor label of this sample is uncertain. V usage is TRBV9 and J usage is TRBJ1-6, with 11 bases aligning to TRBD1. The CDR3 is CASSVVGTGGASPLHF. CDR3 coding DNA: TGTGCCAGCAGCGTAGTAGGGACAGGGGGTGCTTCACCCCTCCACTTT.